These 18 T cell receptor beta chains were sequenced from one sample in a study of CD8 T cells in ankylosing spondylitis. Study-wide findings and caveats: Ankylosing spondylitis blood appeared to carry a characteristic TCR beta motif of eight or nine highly homologous variants.

These TCRs' antigens remain unknown. TCRdb fed the 5' RACE reads into MiXCR, producing one record per CDR3 protein. The data hold more than 650,000 distinct CDR3 sequences, with about 12% observed a single time. Sequenced: blood, either unsorted or a sorted T cell fraction (not recorded which). Every receptor here comes from a male donor with ankylosing spondylitis.

This clonotype was recorded a few times. The CDR3 reads CASSLETGVADTQYF. The CDR3 DNA follows: TGCGCCAGCAGCTTGGAGACAGGCGTAGCAGATACGCAGTATTTT. The rearrangement links TRBV5-1 to TRBJ2-3; TRBD1 is a possible D gene (6 bases). V lost 0 bases to trimming and J lost 4 bases, with 12 bases between them. This CDR3 contains 15 residues. Germline CDR1 reads SGHRS; CDR2 reads YFSETQ.

The rearrangement joins TRBV18 to TRBJ2-7, with 7 bases aligning to TRBD1. This CDR3 has 14 amino acids. Germline V gene lookup returns CDR1 KGHSH and CDR2 LQKENI. With V trimmed by 5 bases and J by 2 bases, 6 bases remained unmatched. The CDR3 region is CASSSTGSPYEQYF. The CDR3 bases are TGTGCCAGCTCATCGACAGGGAGCCCCTACGAGCAGTACTTC.

The chain combines TRBV20-1 with TRBJ1-6; D is unclear. Germline values: CDR1 DFQATT, CDR2 SNEGSKA (reference sequence). V dropped 6 bases and J dropped 5 bases, with 20 bases sitting between them. The CDR3 length is 16 residues. The CDR3 DNA reads as TGCAGTGCCCTTAAACGCAGGACGGGGAATAATTCACCCCTCCACTTT. This gives the protein CSALKRRTGNNSPLHF.

This chain joins TRBV9 and TRBJ2-2; weak D call: TRBD2 (6 bases). CDR3 length: 15 amino acids. Germline CDR1 reads SGDLS; CDR2 reads YYNGEE. V was trimmed by 3 bases and J by 5 bases, leaving 14 bases between them. The CDR3: CASSGRQSGTGELFF. In DNA, the CDR3 is TGTGCCAGCAGCGGACGACAGAGCGGGACCGGGGAGCTGTTTTTT.

The chain employs TRBV6-1 and TRBJ2-7; D unclear. Germline V gene lookup returns CDR1 MNHNS and CDR2 SASEGT. The CDR3 runs to 14 residues. V was cut by 0 bases and J by 2 bases, with 8 bases left in between. CDR3 residues: CASSEAPQTYEQYF. CDR3 DNA sequence: TGTGCCAGCAGTGAAGCCCCGCAGACCTACGAGCAGTACTTC.

A few counts support this clonotype. The J gene is TRBJ1-2, the V gene TRBV6-1; 7 nucleotides align to TRBD1. The trim removed 7 bases at V and 2 bases at J, leaving 10 bases unmatched. Germline V gene sequence: CDR1 MNHNS, CDR2 SASEGT. This CDR3 has 15 residues. As DNA, the CDR3 is TGTGCCAGCAAAGACCGACAGGGAATGAACTATGGCTACACCTTC. Translating it yields CASKDRQGMNYGYTF.

This CDR3 reads CASSRRLAGDEQFF. The CDR3 nucleotides read TGTGCCAGCAGCCGAAGGCTAGCAGGGGATGAGCAGTTCTTC. The chain recombines TRBV7-2 with TRBJ2-1; tentative D call: TRBD1 (6 bases). Trimming took 5 bases from V and 8 from J, leaving 16 bases between them. Germline V CDR1 and CDR2: SGHTA, FQGNSA. CDR3 length: 14 amino acids.

The V call is TRBV5-1, the J call TRBJ1-1; D unclear. The V gene's germline CDR1 is SGHRS and CDR2 YFSETQ. This CDR3 contains 19 residues. Deletions cut 2 bases from V and 4 bases from J, with 27 bases between. Here the CDR3 reads CASSFQTIVPRRISTEAFF. CDR3 sequence (DNA): TGCGCCAGCAGCTTTCAGACAATTGTTCCACGACGGATTAGCACTGAAGCTTTCTTT.

This CDR3 is CASSVEGKGYEQYF. CDR3 nucleotide sequence: TGTGCCAGCAGCGTAGAAGGGAAGGGCTACGAGCAGTACTTC. The chain has TRBV9 and TRBJ2-7, with D unclear. The germline V gene encodes CDR1 SGDLS and CDR2 YYNGEE. Trimming pared 0 bases from V and 3 bases from J, leaving 10 bases between. This CDR3 spans 14 amino acids.

V and J are TRBV5-1 and TRBJ1-3, with 7 bases aligning to TRBD1. Germline V gene lookup returns CDR1 SGHRS and CDR2 YFSETQ. The CDR3 contains 15 residues. Germline trimming cut 2 bases from V and 4 bases from J; bases unmatched to any gene: 6. CDR3 nucleotides: TGCGCCAGCAGCTTTTACGGGACAGAGGGAAACACCATATATTTT. Its translation is CASSFYGTEGNTIYF.

At least ten counts were recorded for this clonotype. This chain uses TRBV5-1 with TRBJ2-3; the D is unclear. V lost 3 bases, J lost 2 bases, and 10 bases lay in between. CDR3 length: 14 amino acids. Germline CDR1 and CDR2: SGHRS and YFSETQ. The CDR3 DNA is TGCGCCAGCAGCTCCAGGACGATCACAGATACGCAGTATTTT. Its protein product is CASSSRTITDTQYF. The full variable domain, in which reference TRBV5-1 and TRBJ2-3 provide the parts outside the CDR3, is KAGVTQTPRYLIKTRGQQVTLSCSPISGHRSVSWYQQTPGQGLQFLFEYFSETQRNKGNFPGRFSGRQFSNSRSEMNVSTLELGDSALYLCASSSRTITDTQYFGPGTRLTVL.

There are many counts of this clonotype. V and J are TRBV20-1 and TRBJ2-1; 8 bases are a match to TRBD2. Germline V gene data show CDR1 as DFQATT and CDR2 as SNEGSKA (reference sequence). The CDR3 contains 16 residues. Losses at the gene ends were 0 bases for V and 1 base for J; bases not matched to a gene: 5. The CDR3 region is CSARDPREGSYNEQFF. CDR3 sequence (DNA): TGCAGTGCTAGAGATCCACGGGAGGGGTCCTACAATGAGCAGTTCTTC.

A few counts support this clonotype. The rearrangement links TRBV7-2 to TRBJ2-1; 11 bases match TRBD1. J gave up 7 bases and V 4 bases, and 6 bases lay outside the gene matches. The V gene's germline CDR1 is SGHTA and CDR2 FQGNSA. The CDR3 is 15 residues long. The CDR3 region has the DNA TGTGCCAGCAGCTCCTGGGGACAGGGGGAGAATGAGCAGTTCTTC. The encoded protein is CASSSWGQGENEQFF.

This chain joins TRBV18 and TRBJ2-1; TRBD2 matches at 10 bases. Germline V gene data show CDR1 as KGHSH and CDR2 as LQKENI. The CDR3 totals 16 residues. J was trimmed by 6 bases and V by 3 bases; bases with no gene match: 8. The CDR3 region has the DNA TGTGCCAGCTCACCTCAGGGACTAGCGCAGAGCAATGAGCAGTTCTTC. Amino acids: CASSPQGLAQSNEQFF.

This clonotype was picked up a small number of times. The V gene is TRBV29-1, the J gene TRBJ1-1; weak D call: TRBD1 (5 bases). Deletions cut 7 bases from V and 4 bases from J, with 7 bases between. The CDR3 sequence is 10 residues long. Germline V gene lookup returns CDR1 SQVTM and CDR2 ANQGSEA. The chain's CDR3 is CSAGATEAFF. The CDR3 DNA is TGCAGCGCTGGGGCCACTGAAGCTTTCTTT.

About this clonotype: The conserved final phenylalanine or tryptophan is absent from the CDR3, which likely points to a read error. The chain is built from TRBV12-3 or TRBV12-4 and TRBJ1-1; D is ambiguous. V lost 3 bases to trimming and J lost 1 base, with 9 bases between them. The CDR3 is made up of 14 amino acids. The CDR3 spells CASSFNGRNTEAFL. The CDR3 DNA sequence: TGTGCCAGCAGTTTCAATGGGAGGAACACTGAAGCTTTCCTT.

The V gene is TRBV7-9, the J gene TRBJ2-5; the match to TRBD2 covers 12 bases. J gave up 3 bases and V 5 bases, and 7 bases lay outside the gene matches. Germline-derived CDR1 and CDR2 are SEHNR and FQNEAQ (reference sequence). The CDR3 has 16 residues. The CDR3 sequence is CASSPRLAGAEETQYF. The CDR3, as DNA: TGTGCCAGCAGCCCTAGACTAGCGGGAGCCGAAGAGACCCAGTACTTC.

In DNA form, the CDR3 reads TGCAGTGCTAGAGAAGATAGTCTCCTCTATGGCTACACCTTC. It codes for CSAREDSLLYGYTF. This rearrangement joins TRBV20-1 to TRBJ1-2; unclear D gene. Germline V gene lookup returns CDR1 DFQATT and CDR2 SNEGSKA (reference sequence). The ends were cut back, 0 bases at V and 4 bases at J, with 12 bases in the middle. The CDR3 covers 14 residues.